This T cell receptor (beta chain) was documented in a study of blood T cell repertoires in COVID-19 (dated by TCRdb to between 2020 and 2021). The study in broad terms: Samples covering the acute and convalescent phases of COVID-19 were provided by collaborators in the United States, Italy and Spain. The material from the prospective study consisted of cDNA or gDNA derived from T cells, B-cell-depleted T cells, or PBMCs. Deeply sampled blood TCRbeta repertoires from subjects exposed to, actively infected with, or recovered from COVID-19 were included in the dataset. A freely available public database, intended as a resource for researchers studying the immune response to SARS-CoV-2, is where the repertoires were released. The samples were drawn from two sources: the first 160 participants of the ongoing ImmuneRACE study, and 1,200 or so subjects contributed by 6 global collaborators. Sample metadata almost always included a de-identified subject ID, COVID-19 status, age in years and sex. HLA class I and class II types, where available, came from metadata supplied by the sample provider rather than from assay-based typing. The investigation overall reported the following: Clinical and demographic metadata were provided uncurated, with the amount varying by source and participant.

Participants in the prospective study were aged about 18 to 89 years, lived in 20 to 25 United States geographic areas, and enrolled through a virtual design. In the prospective study, participants were assigned to cohorts based on the clinical history participants reported in a screening survey and a study questionnaire. Recovered participants in ImmuneRACE Cohort 3 were defined as having two consecutive negative NP/OP PCR tests, clearance from a healthcare professional, or resolution of symptoms. Mobile phlebotomists in the prospective study collected whole blood, serum and a nasopharyngeal or oropharyngeal swab from every participant. Over a roughly 2-month period, participants in the prospective study had the option of providing additional blood draws and questionnaires. Before DNA extraction, prospective study blood samples were shipped either frozen or at room temperature. On this clone itself: The specificity of this receptor is unknown. Base qualities are not provided; no much larger clone lies one nucleotide away.

TCRbeta CDR3 regions were amplified from genomic DNA by means of the immunoSEQ Assay, a bias-controlled multiplex PCR. The original pipeline was this. The number of nucleated cells in each sample was estimated from the amplification of reference gene primers within the assay. To quantify the absolute abundance of each unique TCRbeta CDR3 rearrangement, sequence reads were collapsed and filtered. For each sample, productive Simpson clonality was calculated as the square root of Simpson's diversity index over productive rearrangements. TCRdb took over this immuneACCESS table, retaining in-frame rearrangements with V and J assigned. Such tables are incomplete; in checked studies, under half of the missing clones stem from an unresolved V gene, and the remainder is unexplained. V and J calls and clone size are as listed in that table; D and trimming were resolved from the DNA. For this sample there are approximately 150,000 clones; 87% appear just once. The ten largest clones take up approximately 10% of the sample.

Measured from the cysteine to the phenylalanine, the CDR3 is 14 residues long. The sequence is cut down to CDR3 DNA, 42 bases in frame from base 1. V loses 6 bases, J loses 5 bases, and the germline ends lie 16 bases apart. In the germline V gene, CDR1 corresponds to KGHSH and CDR2 to LQKENI. Sequenced sample: PBMCs or T cells enriched from blood (not recorded which). The rearranged segments are TRBV18 and TRBJ2-5; 5 matching bases give a weak D call of TRBD2. The receptor's source is a man aged 55 to 70 who had recovered from COVID-19. The CDR3 region: CASSPDSPGETQYF. Read as DNA, the sequence is TGTGCCAGCTCTCCGGACTCCCCCGGGGAGACCCAGTACTTC.